These 32 T cell receptor beta chains were sequenced from one sample in a study of a mutant IDH1 vaccine in newly diagnosed glioma. Time point here: week 35, safety follow-up. The investigators gave 300 ug of mutant IDH1 20-mer peptide in each vaccine dose, together with topical imiquimod. Antigens for these TCRs are unknown. Method: immunoSEQ multiplex PCR; TCRdb's copy keeps in-frame clones and lacks some. The sample holds tens of thousands of clones, about four fifths seen once. Sequences were derived from PBMCs, sampled from a glioma patient whose treatment included an IDH1 peptide vaccine. The receptors were gathered from a woman under 30 with glioma.

The V call is TRBV10-3, the J call TRBJ2-1, with 8 bases identical to TRBD1. CDR1 is ENHRY and CDR2 is SYGVKD in the germline V gene. V lost 6 bases, J lost 2 bases, and 3 bases stayed unmatched. The CDR3 is 14 amino acids. CDR3 sequence: CAISRQGPYNEQFF. The CDR3 nucleotides read TGTGCCATCAGCAGACAGGGGCCCTACAATGAGCAGTTCTTC.

The chain carries TRBV11-2 and TRBJ1-1; TRBD1 matches 12 bases. CDR1 and CDR2 (germline): SGHAT, FQNNGV. J lost 7 bases, V lost 3 bases, and 12 bases had no gene match. This CDR3 region has 17 residues. CDR3 sequence (DNA): TGTGCCAGCAGCTTTGGGACAGGGGGCTTCAAGATCAGTGAAGCTTTCTTT. Its protein product is CASSFGTGGFKISEAFF.

The V gene is TRBV5-1, the J gene TRBJ2-3; the D is unclear. V was pared by 7 bases and J by 6 bases, with 9 bases between. There are 11 residues in the CDR3. Germline values: CDR1 SGHRS, CDR2 YFSETQ. As DNA, the CDR3 is TGCGCCAGCGGGCCGGGTGATACGCAGTATTTT. It yields the protein CASGPGDTQYF.

V and J are TRBV7-2 and TRBJ1-3; no clear D gene. Germline CDR1 is SGHTA and CDR2 is FQGNSA. The CDR3 covers 17 residues. V lost 1 base, J lost 0 bases, and 13 bases lay in between. The CDR3 region is CASSLVAAAYSGNTIYF. The CDR3 coding sequence is TGTGCCAGCAGCTTAGTTGCAGCAGCTTACTCTGGAAACACCATATATTTT. Full variable domain (remainder filled in from reference TRBV7-2 and TRBJ1-3): GAGVSQSPSNKVTEKGKDVELRCDPISGHTALYWYRQSLGQGLEFLIYFQGNSAPDKSGLPSDRFSAERTGGSVSTLTIQRTQQEDSAVYLCASSLVAAAYSGNTIYFGEGSWLTVV.

The chain couples TRBV6-1 to TRBJ2-5; 8 positions agree with TRBD1. The CDR3 consists of 13 residues. Germline CDR1 and CDR2: MNHNS and SASEGT. V trimming: 4 bases; J trimming: 5 bases; junction bases outside the gene matches: 3. CDR3 loop: CASSAGGAETQYF. CDR3 in DNA: TGTGCCAGCAGTGCAGGGGGCGCGGAGACCCAGTACTTC.

The V and J genes are TRBV29-1 and TRBJ1-2; D not certain. From germline, CDR1 is SQVTM and CDR2 ANQGSEA. Between the trimmed V and J ends, which lost 4 bases and 2 bases, there was a span of 8 bases. There are 12 residues in the CDR3. CDR3 DNA sequence: TGCAGCGTTGGCTCCGCGAACTATGGCTACACCTTC. Amino acid sequence: CSVGSANYGYTF. The full variable domain, completed using reference TRBV29-1 and TRBJ1-2, is SAVISQKPSRDICQRGTSLTIQCQVDSQVTMMFWYRQQPGQSLTLIATANQGSEATYESGFVIDKFPISRPNLTFSTLTVSNMSPEDSSIYLCSVGSANYGYTFGSGTRLTVV.

The rearrangement links TRBV27 to TRBJ2-2; 7 nucleotides match TRBD1. V shed 6 bases, J shed 0 bases, and the junction held 1 base outside the gene matches. Germline V gene lookup returns CDR1 MNHEY and CDR2 SMNVEV (reference sequence). This CDR3 region has 14 residues. DNA for the CDR3: TGTGCCAGCAGGACAGGGCCGAACACCGGGGAGCTGTTTTTT. This gives the protein CASRTGPNTGELFF.

The rearrangement joins TRBV7-3 to TRBJ1-1; D is perhaps TRBD1 (6 bases). The V gene lost 4 bases and the J gene lost 1 base, with 13 bases spanning the gap. This CDR3 is 15 amino acids long. The germline V gene has CDR1 SGHTA and CDR2 FQGTGA. The CDR3 spells CASSSGTSRNTEAFF. The CDR3 coding sequence is TGTGCCAGCAGCTCCGGGACATCCCGGAACACTGAAGCTTTCTTT.

The V call is TRBV6-5, the J call TRBJ1-4; no clear D. In germline, CDR1 is MNHEY, CDR2 SVGAGI. Trimming pared 8 bases from V and 8 bases from J, leaving 15 bases between. This CDR3 region has 13 residues. The chain's CDR3 is CASRGGPEEKLFF. Written as DNA, the CDR3 is TGTGCCAGCCGCGGAGGTCCTGAAGAAAAACTGTTTTTT.

The chain couples TRBV27 to TRBJ1-1; TRBD1 agrees at 12 bases. CDR1 and CDR2 from the germline V gene are MNHEY and SMNVEV (reference sequence). There are 19 residues in the CDR3. The ends lost 5 bases at V and 0 bases at J; junction bases unmatched: 13. Here the CDR3 reads CASSVLQAGTGGVNTEAFF. CDR3 DNA: TGTGCCAGCAGTGTTCTACAAGCCGGGACAGGGGGCGTGAACACTGAAGCTTTCTTT.

The genes are TRBV12-5 and TRBJ2-7; TRBD1 agrees at 9 bases. CDR1 is LGHNT, CDR2 FRNRAP, per germline. There are 14 residues in the CDR3. Trimming at V came to 5 bases and at J to 11 bases, leaving 13 bases not matched to a gene. The CDR3 DNA is TGTGCTAGTGGTGAATCAATCCGGGGACAGGGAAAGTACTTC. It specifies CASGESIRGQGKYF.

The chain carries TRBV30 and TRBJ1-1, with D perhaps TRBD1 (5 bases). V lost 0 bases, J lost 11 bases, and 10 bases lay in between. Germline V gene lookup returns CDR1 GTSNPN and CDR2 SVGIG (reference sequence). This CDR3 contains 11 residues. CDR3 amino acids: CAWSVGGWAFF. CDR3 coding DNA: TGTGCCTGGAGTGTGGGGGGTTGGGCTTTCTTT.

The chain uses TRBV19 and TRBJ2-1; 7 bases line up with TRBD2. Per the germline V gene, CDR1 is LNHDA and CDR2 is SQIVND (reference sequence). The V segment lost 6 bases and the J segment 10 bases; nucleotides outside the gene matches: 12. The CDR3 is 14 residues long. The CDR3 loop reads CASRTGTIAGEQFF. As DNA, the CDR3 is TGTGCCAGTAGGACCGGGACGATAGCGGGCGAGCAGTTCTTC.

The genes are TRBV29-1 and TRBJ2-5, with a possible D match to TRBD1 (6 bases). The CDR3 is 13 amino acids. Germline V gene lookup returns CDR1 SQVTM and CDR2 ANQGSEA. Trimming shortened V by 2 bases and J by 7 bases, and 14 bases separated the two germline ends. The CDR3 DNA is TGCAGCGTTGAAAGGTCAGGGGCTAGGACCCAGTACTTC. It translates to CSVERSGARTQYF.

Here the CDR3 reads CASGQNYPYEQYF. DNA for the CDR3: TGTGCCAGCGGCCAGAATTACCCCTACGAGCAGTACTTC. The chain recombines TRBV28 with TRBJ2-7; D is unresolved. Trimming took 8 bases from V and 2 from J, leaving 13 bases between them. CDR1 and CDR2 (germline): MDHEN, SYDVKM. CDR3 length: 13 residues. The variable domain in full, with the rest retrieved from reference TRBV28 and TRBJ2-7, is DVKVTQSSRYLVKRTGEKVFLECVQDMDHENMFWYRQDPGLGLRLIYFSYDVKMKEKGDIPEGYSVSREKKERFSLILESASTNQTSMYLCASGQNYPYEQYFGPGTRLTVT.

V usage is TRBV7-9 and J usage is TRBJ2-2; 7 bases are shared with TRBD2. Germline lookup yields CDR1 SEHNR and CDR2 FQNEAQ (reference sequence). The CDR3 consists of 14 residues. Losses at the gene ends were 1 base for V and 7 bases for J; bases not matched to a gene: 3. The CDR3 protein is CASSLERGGGELFF. DNA for the CDR3: TGTGCCAGCAGCTTAGAGCGGGGAGGCGGGGAGCTGTTTTTT. Full variable domain (missing parts from reference TRBV7-9 and TRBJ2-2): DTGVSQNPRHKITKRGQNVTFRCDPISEHNRLYWYRQTLGQGPEFLTYFQNEAQLEKSRLLSDRFSAERPKGSFSTLEIQRTEQGDSAMYLCASSLERGGGELFFGEGSRLTVL.

The rearrangement links TRBV12-5 to TRBJ1-1, with TRBD1 matching over 9 bases. The germline CDR1 and CDR2 sequences are LGHNT and FRNRAP. The CDR3 covers 15 residues. J was trimmed by 2 bases and V by 5 bases; bases with no gene match: 6. Here the CDR3 reads CASGPWDRVNTEAFF. The CDR3 coding sequence is TGTGCTAGTGGTCCATGGGACAGGGTAAACACTGAAGCTTTCTTT.

The chain couples TRBV29-1 to TRBJ1-2; D may be TRBD1 (5 bases). Trimming removed 0 bases at V and 8 bases at J, with 13 bases between. There are 13 residues in the CDR3. The germline CDR1 and CDR2 sequences are SQVTM and ANQGSEA. CDR3 bases: TGCAGCGTTGAAGATCGGCAGGGCTGGGGCTACACCTTC. Translating it yields CSVEDRQGWGYTF.

The rearrangement uses TRBV7-3 and TRBJ2-3; TRBD2 aligns across 7 bases. The CDR3 loop spans 15 amino acids. Germline V CDR1 and CDR2: SGHTA, FQGTGA. Trimming took 1 base from V and 2 from J; bases not matched to a gene: 3. CDR3 DNA: TGTGCCAGCAGCTTAAGCGGGAGCGACACAGATACGCAGTATTTT. Its protein is CASSLSGSDTDTQYF.

The V call is TRBV20-1, the J call TRBJ1-2; perhaps TRBD1 as D (6 bases). The CDR3 extends over 11 amino acids. CDR1 is DFQATT and CDR2 is SNEGSKA in the germline V gene (reference sequence). The CDR3, as DNA: TGCAGCTCGGGTGTAGGGGGAGGCTACACCTTC. This translates into CSSGVGGGYTF.

J is TRBJ1-5 and V is TRBV28, with D hard to call. CDR1 and CDR2 (germline): MDHEN, SYDVKM. The V end lost 5 bases, the J end lost 5 bases, and 10 bases lay between the germline ends. The CDR3 is 13 amino acids. CDR3 protein: CASSQKGYQPQHF. Here the CDR3 DNA reads TGTGCCAGCAGTCAGAAAGGGTATCAGCCCCAGCATTTT.

This clone turned up a few times. V and J are TRBV29-1 and TRBJ1-1, with 7 bases aligning to TRBD1. Germline V CDR1 and CDR2: SQVTM, ANQGSEA. V gave up 4 bases and J gave up 1 base; unmatched junction bases: 6. This CDR3 is 14 amino acids long. DNA of the CDR3: TGCAGCGTTGGTCAGGGGGTAAGGAACACTGAAGCTTTCTTT. Residues: CSVGQGVRNTEAFF.

The chain carries TRBV19 and TRBJ2-7; TRBD1 matches 8 bases. Trimming at V came to 6 bases and at J to 4 bases, leaving 8 bases not matched to a gene. The CDR3 is made up of 14 amino acids. CDR1 is LNHDA, CDR2 SQIVND, per germline (reference sequence). The CDR3 loop is CASSQTGGGYEQYF. CDR3 bases: TGTGCCAGTAGCCAAACAGGGGGAGGTTACGAGCAGTACTTC.

This clone was found a few times. For the CDR3, the DNA is TGTGCCAGCAGAGGCACAGGGGGGAGCACTGAAGCTTTCTTT. Translation: CASRGTGGSTEAFF. The chain is built from TRBV28 and TRBJ1-1, with 8 bases lining up with TRBD1. The germline CDR1 and CDR2 sequences are MDHEN and SYDVKM. The CDR3 is 14 amino acids. The V segment lost 6 bases and the J segment 4 bases; nucleotides outside the gene matches: 7. Looking up the rest from reference TRBV28 and TRBJ1-1 gives the full variable domain: DVKVTQSSRYLVKRTGEKVFLECVQDMDHENMFWYRQDPGLGLRLIYFSYDVKMKEKGDIPEGYSVSREKKERFSLILESASTNQTSMYLCASRGTGGSTEAFFGQGTRLTVV.

In this sample, this clone turned up once. The rearrangement links TRBV5-4 to TRBJ2-1; no clear D gene. Trimming removed 0 bases at V and 5 bases at J, with 6 bases between. The CDR3 contains 13 residues. CDR1 and CDR2 (germline): SGHNT, YYREEE (reference sequence). CDR3 loop: CASSLVADNEQFF. CDR3 DNA sequence: TGTGCCAGCAGCTTGGTTGCAGACAATGAGCAGTTCTTC. Variable domain in full (rest from reference TRBV5-4 and TRBJ2-1): ETGVTQSPTHLIKTRGQQVTLRCSSQSGHNTVSWYQQALGQGPQFIFQYYREEENGRGNFPPRFSGLQFPNYSSELNVNALELDDSALYLCASSLVADNEQFFGPGTRLTVL.

The J gene is TRBJ2-5, the V gene TRBV10-3; D gene uncertain. Trimming took off 2 bases at V and 0 bases at J, with 16 bases between the two ends. CDR1 ENHRY and CDR2 SYGVKD come from the germline V gene. The CDR3 has 17 residues. The CDR3, as DNA: TGTGCCATCAGTGAGATTGAGGTCACTCCGTACCAAGAGACCCAGTACTTC. Translating gives CAISEIEVTPYQETQYF.

This chain links TRBV3-2 with TRBJ2-7; TRBD2, the table's D call, lacks a check against the DNA. TRBV3-2 constitutes a pseudogene. The CDR3 totals 9 residues. The CDR3, as DNA: TGTGCCATCCCTTACGAGCAGTACTTC. This translates into CAIPYEQYF.

This clone came up a few times. The rearrangement joins TRBV28 to TRBJ1-1; D unresolved. V lost 5 bases, J lost 7 bases, and 11 bases lay in between. The V gene's germline CDR1 is MDHEN and CDR2 SYDVKM. This CDR3 comprises 12 residues. The CDR3 sequence: CASSRRALEAFF. CDR3 sequence (DNA): TGTGCCAGCAGTCGTCGGGCCCTTGAAGCTTTCTTT.

The V call is TRBV5-1, the J call TRBJ2-7, with D maybe TRBD2 (5 bases). The CDR3 extends over 16 amino acids. Per the germline V gene, CDR1 is SGHRS and CDR2 is YFSETQ. V lost 4 bases and J 4 bases, leaving 21 bases between the germline ends. The CDR3 sequence is CASSPDARPGLYEQYF. The CDR3 nucleotides read TGCGCCAGCAGCCCAGACGCCCGCCCAGGACTTTACGAGCAGTACTTC.

This clone was counted once. The genes are TRBV30 and TRBJ2-1; 8 nucleotides match TRBD2. V lost 1 base to trimming and J lost 6 bases; unmatched junction nucleotides: 11. The CDR3 sequence is 16 residues long. Germline CDR1 and CDR2: GTSNPN and SVGIG (reference sequence). The CDR3 sequence is CAWSESGLAGLNEQFF. The CDR3 coding sequence is TGTGCCTGGAGTGAATCAGGGCTAGCGGGCCTCAATGAGCAGTTCTTC.

The chain combines TRBV20-1 with TRBJ1-1; no clear D gene. CDR3 length: 11 residues. V lost 3 bases and J lost 8, with 10 bases in between. Per germline, CDR1 DFQATT and CDR2 SNEGSKA (reference sequence). CDR3 sequence (DNA): TGCAGTGCTAGCGCCTTGAGAGAAGCTTTCTTT. Its protein product is CSASALREAFF.

The chain couples TRBV14 to TRBJ2-3, with a possible D match to TRBD2 (6 bases). The V end lost 4 bases, the J end lost 4 bases, and 9 bases lay between the germline ends. The CDR3 loop spans 13 amino acids. Germline V CDR1 and CDR2: SGHDN, FVKESK. CDR3 amino acids: CASSRLASDTQYF. CDR3 sequence (DNA): TGTGCCAGCAGCCGCCTAGCGTCAGATACGCAGTATTTT.